This T cell receptor (beta chain) was sequenced during a study of cytomegalovirus exposure and HLA in healthy donors (dated by TCRdb to between 2016 and 2019). Context from the whole study: An earlier analysis of under 600 of the donors reported approximately 270 Gb of sequence data and 117 million unique TCR beta sequences from 190 million or so T cells. Around 300 gigabases of sequencing data and tens of millions of unique TCR sequences were included in an early release covering several hundred HLA-typed donors. Of the 300 to 500 genotyped donors, 81% were placed in the genetic ancestry cluster associated with self-reported Caucasian donors. The study aimed to test whether cataloging public T cell receptors could reveal signatures of past pathogen exposure. The T cell repertoires of 550 to 850 subjects were profiled by immunosequencing and related to cytomegalovirus serostatus. A separate validation cohort of more than 100 different subjects was used in addition to the roughly 700-subject first cohort. The study combined high-throughput TCR immunosequencing, statistical association of individual TCRs with disease status, and machine learning to predict cytomegalovirus infection status. A later analysis re-analyzed previously published TCR beta repertoires from 650 to 800 donors and added high-resolution HLA genotyping to study TCR occurrence patterns. The later analysis used no new phenotypic data to find candidate immune exposures, relying instead on TCR beta sequences and their occurrence across donors. An earlier analysis of fewer than 700 of the donors applied high-throughput TCR beta sequencing to assess whether each TCR beta V gene segment acted as functional or pseudogenic. Alongside the repertoire data, information on donor age, sex, ethnicity and CMV serostatus was compiled. Genome-wide SNP genotypes for about 65% of the roughly 700 donors were used in a later genetic analysis, which treated that subset as a discovery cohort. All discovery cohort repertoires had been generated on a single sequencing platform. HLA typing covered class I and class II loci at four-digit resolution. The number of typed donors differed by locus: about 629-630 for A, B, C, DRB1 and DQB1; approximately 540 for DQA1; approximately 610 for DPA1; and around 470 for DPB1. Roughly 5 DR-DQ haplotypes were handled as single units for association and clustering, since linkage in the cohort was strong. Among roughly 370 genotyped donors of the cohort, an average of around 240,000 unique TCR beta nucleotide sequences were sequenced per donor, around a sixth of them non-productive. What the work shows at the level of the full study, not this receptor alone: A further reported finding was that TCR beta sequences accurately predicted the HLA-A and HLA-B alleles for most subjects in the first cohort. Correlated functional status among segregating V segments might be attributable to linkage disequilibrium, but an unknown experimental factor could not be ruled out. A group of highly shared sequence variants was considered likely to be a technical artifact of the sequencing pipeline. Specific HLA alleles were associated with 16,951 TCR beta sequences at a false discovery rate of 0.05 in a later analysis. Sequencing depth was assumed to be roughly uniform across donors in the presence/absence analyses, though that assumption may not hold. The cohort was sequenced for TCR beta chains only, and without alpha or paired-chain data the features that could be detected were limited. In the study, around 150 TCR beta chains were listed as associated with cytomegalovirus. Broadly in line with IMGT annotations, most TCR beta V segments showed up in productive rearrangements about 87% or about 30% of the time in an earlier analysis of a few hundred of the donors. A later analysis found that most CMV-associated TCR beta chains appeared HLA-restricted, with HLA associations seemingly driven largely by CMV exposure. According to the authors, the approach could potentially be generalized to other disease states and immunological phenotypes. When HLA alleles, especially DR and DQ, strongly co-occurred, attributing TCR associations to individual alleles was difficult. Because some donors lacked HLA typing at each locus, the association tests relied only on the typed subset. Several of the top co-occurrence clusters appeared to be linked to parvovirus B19, influenza, CMV and Epstein-Barr virus, according to a later analysis. In a later analysis, the rate of TCR association differed among HLA loci, with DRB1 alleles having the most associated TCRs and HLA-C alleles having the fewest. Most TCR sequences were observed very rarely across donors, whereas some public TCRs were present in many individuals. Three of the identified cytomegalovirus-associated TCR beta chains were confirmed in vitro to be specific for cytomegalovirus antigens. Some IMGT-functional V segments, including TRBV6-2 and TRBV6-3, could not be told apart with the 87-base-pair reads, so those segments were excluded. The classifier was reported to diagnose cytomegalovirus status with high specificity and sensitivity in both the original and validation cohorts. An association between a missense DCLRE1C variant and V-gene and J-gene trimming of TCR beta chains was found in a later genetic analysis and replicated in an independent cohort. A later genetic analysis reported fewer N-insertions in productive TCRs among donors in an Asian-associated ancestry cluster than the approximately 670-donor mean. Because counts were too low, about 18 rarely observed V segments, including chromosome 9 orphons, were excluded from the earlier analysis of around 590 of the donors. In a later analysis, HLA-associated TCR beta chains were found to be more clonally expanded and to have lower generation probabilities than equally common non-associated chains. The only immune exposure information available for the cohort was CMV serostatus.

Including cysteine and phenylalanine, the CDR3 has 14 amino acids. Of all the DNA, just the CDR3 is kept, 42 bases in frame from base 1. Trimming takes 3 bases from V and 1 base from J, and the germline ends sit 9 bases apart. CDR1 and CDR2 were assigned from the germline V gene as KGHSH and LQKENI. Turning to this clone: What this receptor recognizes is not known. One base away there is no much larger clone; base qualities are not given.

The cohort consisted of 650 to 700 healthy bone marrow donors. Cohort members were all nominally healthy when sampled, although unrecorded immune exposures were likely present. The donor tested CMV seropositive and was one of the 289 seropositive cohort members. A peripheral blood sample was collected from each donor, and TCR beta sequencing was performed on peripheral blood mononuclear cells. The Qiagen DNeasy Blood Extraction Kit was used to extract genomic DNA from the blood cell samples. The library was built by means of the immunoSEQ multiplex PCR assay. A mixture of 60 forward primers for TCR Vbeta segments and 13 reverse primers for TCR Jbeta segments was used in the multiplex PCR. Amplification of the CDR3 region of rearranged TCR beta genes was performed with a multiplex PCR assay on genomic DNA. The Illumina HiSeq System was used to sequence the amplified TCR beta libraries as 87-base-pair reads. Concerning the study's data processing: In a later analysis, 70 million to 95 million unique TCR beta chains were counted across the roughly 700 repertoires, and about 9.9 million of these chains were shared by at least two donors. Raw reads were error-corrected and collapsed into unique sequences with a nearest-neighbor algorithm that merged closely related sequences to remove PCR and sequencing errors. CDR3 sequences were aligned to IMGT reference sequences to assign V, D and J gene segments. For a sequence to be retained, a match of at least six nucleotides was required to both a V gene segment and a J gene segment. A rearrangement was called productive if the CDR3 had no stop codons and remained in frame with V and J, and every other rearrangement was called non-productive. CDR3 was defined according to IMGT convention as the region running from the second conserved V-encoded cysteine to the conserved J-encoded phenylalanine. In an earlier analysis of 587 of the donors, sequences lacking an unambiguous match to a single V gene segment were excluded. An earlier analysis of about 600 of the donors called V segments functional above 56.7% productive rearrangements and segregating when the between-donor standard deviation exceeded 5%. To diagnose cytomegalovirus status from the catalog of TCR beta chain sequences, a statistical classification framework was built. V and J gene assignment, in a later analysis, came from comparing TCR nucleotide sequences with IMGT/GENE-DB human TR gene sequences. A later analysis assigned CDR3 sequences and most-parsimonious VDJ recombination scenarios with the TCRdist pipeline. In a later analysis, each TCR beta chain was defined by its CDR3 amino acid sequence together with its V-gene family, and reads lacking a unique V-gene family were excluded. In a later analysis, 450 to 600 highly shared, low-generation-probability nucleotide sequences were removed to address suspected cross-contamination and a sequencing artifact. For each public chain, a later analysis derived a clonal expansion index from normalized ranks of inferred template counts within each repertoire. In a later analysis, generation probabilities were computed with a VDJ recombination model fitted to out-of-frame rearrangements, and the resulting probabilities were checked against IGoR. In a later analysis, TCR-TCR, TCR-HLA and TCR-CMV co-occurrence was scored with hypergeometric tests, and a repertoire-size bias correction was applied to TCR pairs. To estimate false discovery rates, a later analysis permuted the HLA or CMV assignments 20 times. In a later analysis, co-occurring TCRs were grouped with DBSCAN, and TCRdist sequence similarity was added when clustering was performed within HLA-allele-positive subsets. Repertoires with fewer than 30,000 or more than 120,000 public chains were left out of co-occurrence clustering, as were roughly five repertoires with anomalous nucleotide sharing. Entries here come from immuneACCESS through TCRdb and include only in-frame sequences with V and J called. Some clones fail to appear in such tables; in the studies checked, an unresolved V gene covers under half of the shortfall, and the cause of the remainder is unknown. D and trimming were read from the DNA, whereas the V and J calls and clone size are those reported in that table. This sample is represented by 99,000 or so clones; 60% to 80% of them were singletons. Clones ranked in the top ten supply roughly 6% of the sample.

Recombination joined TRBV18 with TRBJ1-1; a tentative D match to TRBD1 spans 6 bases. This clonotype was sampled from a man aged 55-75 years in good health and CMV-seropositive. The sequenced sample consisted of PBMCs. The base sequence is TGTGCCAGCTCACCGGCAGGGGAGAACACTGAAGCTTTCTTT. Translation gives CASSPAGENTEAFF.